This is a list of T cell receptor beta chains from one sample in a study of blood T cell repertoires in COVID-19. Generated by immunoSEQ multiplex PCR, the TCRdb table keeps only in-frame clones and is missing some. The top ten clones hold about 5% of a sample with about 60,000 clones, 88% of them seen once. The source material was peripheral blood. The receptor source for this set is a human donor in a cohort sampled during active COVID-19. The CDR3 runs from the conserved cysteine through the conserved F or W. D genes are given only for firm matches. Only some rows state a clone size, as once, few, many or a class for expanded clones.

clone size: -
D gene: -
J gene: TRBJ1-2
V gene: TRBV27
CDR3 DNA: TGTGCCAGCAAGCCGGGAGGGCCAGATGGCTACACCTTC
CDR3 protein: CASKPGGPDGYTF

clone size: -
D gene: TRBD1
J gene: TRBJ2-1
V gene: TRBV6-5
CDR3 DNA: TGTGCCAGCAGTTACGGGGGGACAGGGACGTACAATGAGCAGTTCTTC
CDR3 protein: CASSYGGTGTYNEQFF

clone size: -
D gene: TRBD2
J gene: TRBJ2-3
V gene: TRBV19
CDR3 DNA: TGTGCCAGTAGCAAGGACAGCCCTAGCGGGAGAGCGGCAGATACGCAGTATTTT
CDR3 protein: CASSKDSPSGRAADTQYF

clone size: -
D gene: -
J gene: TRBJ2-3
V gene: TRBV7-9
CDR3 DNA: TGTGCCAGCAGCTTAGAGGGAGTCACAGATACGCAGTATTTT
CDR3 protein: CASSLEGVTDTQYF

clone size: once
D gene: -
J gene: TRBJ1-6
V gene: TRBV11-1
CDR3 DNA: TGTGCCAGCAGCTTATCCCCGGGATTTATTAATTCACCCCTCCACTTT
CDR3 protein: CASSLSPGFINSPLHF

clone size: -
D gene: -
J gene: TRBJ1-1
V gene: TRBV6-1
CDR3 DNA: TGTGCCAGCAGTGAAGGCGCCGGCCGGGCTGAAGCTTTCTTT
CDR3 protein: CASSEGAGRAEAFF

clone size: -
D gene: -
J gene: TRBJ2-2
V gene: TRBV18
CDR3 DNA: TGTGCCAGCTCACCTACCGGGACTGTAAACACCGGGGAGCTGTTTTTT
CDR3 protein: CASSPTGTVNTGELFF

clone size: once
D gene: TRBD1
J gene: TRBJ2-2
V gene: TRBV2
CDR3 DNA: TGTGCCAGCAGCGCAACCGGGACAGGGTACACCGGGGAGCTGTTTTTT
CDR3 protein: CASSATGTGYTGELFF

clone size: once
D gene: TRBD2
J gene: TRBJ2-1
V gene: TRBV5-1
CDR3 DNA: TGCGCCAGCAGCCCCGGGGGGGCCGAGAATGAGCAGTTCTTC
CDR3 protein: CASSPGGAENEQFF

clone size: -
D gene: -
J gene: TRBJ2-1
V gene: TRBV29-1
CDR3 DNA: TGCAGCGTTGATGTAAATAGCGCCGTCTACAATGAGCAGTTCTTC
CDR3 protein: CSVDVNSAVYNEQFF

clone size: -
D gene: TRBD2
J gene: TRBJ2-1
V gene: TRBV27
CDR3 DNA: TGTGCCAGCAGTTTGGATAGCGGGGGATACAATGAGCAGTTCTTC
CDR3 protein: CASSLDSGGYNEQFF

clone size: -
D gene: TRBD2
J gene: TRBJ2-1
V gene: TRBV10-3
CDR3 DNA: TGTGCCATCAGAGACTCCCGGACTAGCGGGGTCGGAGAGCAGTTCTTC
CDR3 protein: CAIRDSRTSGVGEQFF

clone size: -
D gene: TRBD1
J gene: TRBJ2-5
V gene: TRBV19
CDR3 DNA: TGTGCCAGTAGCTGGACAGGGAAAGAGACCCAGTACTTC
CDR3 protein: CASSWTGKETQYF

clone size: -
D gene: TRBD1
J gene: TRBJ2-7
V gene: TRBV12-3/TRBV12-4
CDR3 DNA: TGTGCCAGCAGTTTTCAGGGGGCCTACGAGCAGTACTTC
CDR3 protein: CASSFQGAYEQYF

clone size: once
D gene: -
J gene: TRBJ2-1
V gene: TRBV7-3
CDR3 DNA: TGTGCCAGCAGCAATCAGGGGTGGGGTGAGCAGTTCTTC
CDR3 protein: CASSNQGWGEQFF

clone size: -
D gene: -
J gene: TRBJ2-3
V gene: TRBV10-3
CDR3 DNA: TGTGCCATCAGTGCGATCGGATTAGCTGATACGCAGTATTTT
CDR3 protein: CAISAIGLADTQYF

clone size: -
D gene: TRBD1
J gene: TRBJ2-1
V gene: TRBV19
CDR3 DNA: TGTGCCAGTAGTAGAGACAGGGGGCCTAGTGAGCAGTTCTTC
CDR3 protein: CASSRDRGPSEQFF

clone size: -
D gene: TRBD1
J gene: TRBJ2-3
V gene: TRBV5-1
CDR3 DNA: TGCGCCAGCAGCTCGACAGGGGATACGCAGTATTTT
CDR3 protein: CASSSTGDTQYF

clone size: -
D gene: -
J gene: TRBJ1-3
V gene: TRBV2
CDR3 DNA: TGTGCCAGCAGGCCGGAGGTCGCCGGAAACACCATATATTTT
CDR3 protein: CASRPEVAGNTIYF

clone size: -
D gene: -
J gene: TRBJ1-1
V gene: TRBV28
CDR3 DNA: TGTGCCAGCAGTTTCGCTGGTCGGACCTCCCGGGGGAGCACTGAAGCTTTCTTT
CDR3 protein: CASSFAGRTSRGSTEAFF

clone size: -
D gene: -
J gene: TRBJ1-5
V gene: TRBV15
CDR3 DNA: TGTGCCACCAGTACTCAGGGGAAGAATCAGCCCCAGCATTTT
CDR3 protein: CATSTQGKNQPQHF

clone size: -
D gene: -
J gene: TRBJ1-4
V gene: TRBV19
CDR3 DNA: TGTGCCAGTAGTCCTATCGCCGCGGCCGGTGAAAAACTGTTTTTT
CDR3 protein: CASSPIAAAGEKLFF

clone size: -
D gene: TRBD1
J gene: TRBJ1-5
V gene: TRBV2
CDR3 DNA: TGTGCCAGCACCGGACAGGGTAGCAATCAGCCCCAGCATTTT
CDR3 protein: CASTGQGSNQPQHF

clone size: -
D gene: -
J gene: TRBJ2-3
V gene: TRBV7-9
CDR3 DNA: TGTGCCAGCAGCTCTCGACTAGTAAAGGGAGATACGCAGTATTTT
CDR3 protein: CASSSRLVKGDTQYF